These 22 T cell receptor beta chains share one sample of origin, sequenced in a study of cytomegalovirus exposure and HLA in healthy donors. The primer mix had 60 Vbeta and 13 Jbeta primers. Produced via immunoSEQ multiplex PCR; TCRdb's table is partial and in-frame only. Among some 65,000 clones listed, roughly 80% were seen once. Sequencing input: PBMCs. Receptors were obtained from a woman in her thirties or forties in good health and CMV-seropositive.

V is TRBV5-1 and J is TRBJ2-1; the match to TRBD1 covers 7 bases. CDR1 is SGHRS, CDR2 YFSETQ, per germline. The V segment lost 0 bases and the J segment 8 bases; nucleotides outside the gene matches: 8. There are 15 residues in the CDR3. CDR3 nucleotides: TGCGCCAGCAGCTTGGTCCCAGGGACAGCCGATGAGCAGTTCTTC. The encoded protein is CASSLVPGTADEQFF.

This clone has a handful of counts. This sequence joins TRBV11-2 and TRBJ1-1; a weak D match, TRBD1 (5 bases). This CDR3 comprises 12 residues. CDR1 is SGHAT and CDR2 is FQNNGV in the germline V gene. Trimming stripped 5 bases from V and 10 bases from J, with 14 bases between. This CDR3 reads CASSAQGLGAFF. The CDR3 DNA reads as TGTGCCAGCAGCGCCCAGGGATTAGGAGCTTTCTTT.

The rearrangement uses TRBV6-5 and TRBJ2-7, with 9 nucleotides matching TRBD1. CDR1 is MNHEY and CDR2 is SVGAGI in the germline V gene. V trimming: 5 bases; J trimming: 3 bases; junction bases outside the gene matches: 8. This CDR3 comprises 15 residues. CDR3 sequence: CASSHPGQGVYEQYF. Here the CDR3 DNA reads TGTGCCAGCAGTCACCCGGGACAGGGTGTCTACGAGCAGTACTTC.

V and J are TRBV2 and TRBJ1-2, with D possibly matching TRBD1 (5 bases). Trimming removed 3 bases at V and 6 bases at J, with 8 bases between. The CDR3 spans 12 residues. The germline CDR1 and CDR2 sequences are SNHLY and FYNNEI. CDR3 nucleotide sequence: TGTGCCAGCAGTGATACAGGAGATGGCTACACCTTC. Encoded protein: CASSDTGDGYTF.

The table lists this clone with a few counts. The chain joins TRBV19 to TRBJ1-1; 7 bases are a match to TRBD1. The junction had 10 bases not matched to a gene; V was cut back by 5 bases and J by 1 base. The CDR3 is 16 residues long. Per the germline V gene, CDR1 is LNHDA and CDR2 is SQIVND (reference sequence). The CDR3 reads CASSVSYGTENTEAFF. In DNA, the CDR3 is TGTGCCAGTAGTGTATCGTATGGGACAGAGAACACTGAAGCTTTCTTT.

For this clone: Other DNA sequences in this specimen translate into the identical CDR3. V and J are TRBV9 and TRBJ1-6, with 7 bases lining up with TRBD1. The CDR3 is 13 amino acids. Germline values: CDR1 SGDLS, CDR2 YYNGEE. V shed 7 bases and J 7 bases; nucleotides not matched to a gene: 5. The CDR3 DNA sequence: TGTGCCAGCCGACAGGGAGAAAATTCACCCCTCCACTTT. It encodes CASRQGENSPLHF. The variable domain in full, with the rest retrieved from reference TRBV9 and TRBJ1-6, is DSGVTQTPKHLITATGQRVTLRCSPRSGDLSVYWYQQSLDQGLQFLIQYYNGEERAKGNILERFSAQQFPDLHSELNLSSLELGDSALYFCASRQGENSPLHFGNGTRLTVT.

This rearrangement joins TRBV2 to TRBJ1-6; TRBD1 matches 10 bases. This CDR3 is built from 17 residues. The germline CDR1 and CDR2 sequences are SNHLY and FYNNEI. J lost 0 bases, V lost 6 bases, and 5 bases had no gene match. The CDR3 sequence: CASRPGQGTSYNSPLHF. CDR3 nucleotides: TGTGCCAGCAGGCCGGGACAGGGGACCTCCTATAATTCACCCCTCCACTTT. The full variable domain, with the rest looked up from reference TRBV2 and TRBJ1-6, is EPEVTQTPSHQVTQMGQEVILRCVPISNHLYFYWYRQILGQKVEFLVSFYNNEISEKSEIFDDQFSVERPDGSNFTLKIRSTKLEDSAMYFCASRPGQGTSYNSPLHFGNGTRLTVT.

This clone occurred a few times. V and J are TRBV7-2 and TRBJ2-7; TRBD2 agrees at 12 bases. CDR3 length: 18 residues. The trim removed 3 bases at V and 1 base at J, leaving 10 bases unmatched. Germline CDR1 is SGHTA and CDR2 is FQGNSA. The CDR3 spells CASSFSLLAGGPSYEQYF. CDR3 sequence (DNA): TGTGCCAGCAGCTTTTCGCTACTAGCGGGGGGCCCTTCCTACGAGCAGTACTTC.

This chain links TRBV4-3 with TRBJ1-5; TRBD1 matches at 9 bases. Germline CDR1 and CDR2: LGHNA and YSLEER. The CDR3 extends over 14 amino acids. The V and J ends lost 4 bases and 4 bases, in that order; junction bases with no gene match: 2. The CDR3 sequence: CASSRDRENQPQHF. The CDR3 DNA follows: TGCGCCAGCAGCCGGGACAGGGAAAATCAGCCCCAGCATTTT.

This clone came up a few times. The rearrangement links TRBV9 to TRBJ1-1; the match to TRBD1 covers 8 bases. CDR3 length: 14 residues. CDR1 SGDLS and CDR2 YYNGEE come from the germline V gene. Trimming at V came to 2 bases and at J to 4 bases, leaving 4 bases not matched to a gene. The CDR3 loop is CASSVVDRGTEAFF. CDR3 nucleotides: TGTGCCAGCAGCGTCGTTGACAGGGGCACTGAAGCTTTCTTT.

The genes are TRBV2 and TRBJ2-1; D gene ambiguous. This CDR3 comprises 13 residues. Trimming took 3 bases from V and 3 from J, leaving 6 bases between them. The germline CDR1 and CDR2 sequences are SNHLY and FYNNEI. The CDR3 DNA reads as TGTGCCAGCAGTGAGGCAGTCTACAATGAGCAGTTCTTC. It encodes CASSEAVYNEQFF.

The rearrangement joins TRBV10-3 to TRBJ2-3; the match to TRBD2 covers 8 bases. V lost 2 bases and J lost 4; bases outside the gene matches: 8. This CDR3 region has 16 residues. Germline V gene lookup returns CDR1 ENHRY and CDR2 SYGVKD. CDR3 loop: CAISEQSGGYADTQYF. In nucleotides, the CDR3 is TGTGCCATCAGTGAGCAGAGCGGGGGTTATGCAGATACGCAGTATTTT.

There are a few counts of this clone. The rearrangement links TRBV11-2 to TRBJ1-4; 9 bases fit TRBD1. This CDR3 comprises 13 residues. The germline gives CDR1 SGHAT, CDR2 FQNNGV. Losses at the gene ends were 5 bases for V and 6 bases for J; bases not matched to a gene: 1. CDR3 DNA sequence: TGTGCCAGCAGCCGGACAGGGGATGAAAAACTGTTTTTT. Translating gives CASSRTGDEKLFF.

The chain joins TRBV19 to TRBJ1-1; 7 nucleotides align to TRBD1. Per the germline V gene, CDR1 is LNHDA and CDR2 is SQIVND (reference sequence). There are 15 residues in the CDR3. V lost 5 bases to trimming and J lost 0 bases; unmatched junction nucleotides: 6. The DNA of the CDR3 is TGTGCCAGTAGTTCACAGACAGGGATGAACACTGAAGCTTTCTTT. Protein sequence: CASSSQTGMNTEAFF.

This sequence joins TRBV30 and TRBJ1-1, with 8 bases lining up with TRBD1. The ends lost 3 bases at V and 1 base at J; junction bases unmatched: 7. Germline CDR1 reads GTSNPN; CDR2 reads SVGIG (reference sequence). The CDR3 spans 15 residues. CDR3 loop: CAWSAWGTGNTEAFF. CDR3 coding DNA: TGTGCCTGGAGCGCCTGGGGGACAGGGAACACTGAAGCTTTCTTT.

V gene TRBV15 combines with J gene TRBJ1-1; TRBD1 aligns across 8 bases. With V trimmed by 7 bases and J by 3 bases, 7 bases remained unmatched. In germline, CDR1 is LNHNV, CDR2 YYDKDF (reference sequence). This CDR3 has 14 residues. CDR3: CATKDRAEYTEAFF. For the CDR3, the DNA is TGTGCCACCAAGGACAGGGCAGAGTACACTGAAGCTTTCTTT.

The gene calls are TRBV7-2 and TRBJ2-4, with 7 bases matching TRBD2. Per germline, CDR1 SGHTA and CDR2 FQGNSA. J was trimmed by 9 bases and V by 5 bases; bases with no gene match: 7. This CDR3 is built from 13 residues. The CDR3: CASSLKREVIQYF. CDR3 in DNA: TGTGCCAGCAGCCTAAAACGGGAGGTCATTCAGTACTTC.

The table lists this clone with a few counts. V is TRBV5-4 and J is TRBJ2-1, with D possibly matching TRBD2 (5 bases). V lost 0 bases, J lost 9 bases, and 10 bases lay in between. Germline loops: CDR1 SGHNT, CDR2 YYREEE (reference sequence). This CDR3 is 13 amino acids long. The CDR3 reads CASSLDERIEQFF. DNA of the CDR3: TGTGCCAGCAGCTTGGATGAGCGGATTGAGCAGTTCTTC.

V gene TRBV19 combines with J gene TRBJ2-5, with 10 bases identical to TRBD2. TRBJ2-7 explains the end of the DNA better; the J call may be wrong. Germline-derived CDR1 and CDR2 are LNHDA and SQIVND (reference sequence). This CDR3 is 14 amino acids long. CDR3 loop: CASGGTSGVYEQYF. The CDR3 nucleotides read TGTGCCAGTGGAGGAACTAGCGGGGTCTACGAGCAGTACTTC.

CDR3 sequence reads: CASSAQGLGYQETQYF. CDR3 bases: TGTGCCAGCAGTGCTCAGGGTTTGGGGTACCAAGAGACCCAGTACTTC. The chain is built from TRBV28 and TRBJ2-5, with D perhaps TRBD1 (5 bases). Germline V gene data show CDR1 as MDHEN and CDR2 as SYDVKM. CDR3 length equals 16 residues. The V end was cut by 5 bases, the J end by 0 bases, with 16 bases between.

There are a few counts of this clone. The chain employs TRBV2 and TRBJ1-1; D possibly corresponds to TRBD1 (5 bases). CDR1 SNHLY and CDR2 FYNNEI come from the germline V gene. The CDR3 has 11 amino acids. The V end lost 9 bases, the J end lost 5 bases, and 10 bases lay between the germline ends. CDR3 amino acids: CASPGGTEAFF. Here the CDR3 DNA reads TGTGCCAGTCCCGGGGGGACTGAAGCTTTCTTT.

The chain joins TRBV6-5 to TRBJ1-2; D is ambiguous. The CDR3 extends over 14 amino acids. Germline CDR1 reads MNHEY; CDR2 reads SVGAGI. V lost 0 bases and J lost 4, with 9 bases in between. The CDR3 DNA sequence: TGTGCCAGCAGTTACTCCGGTGGTGGCTATGGCTACACCTTC. This codes for CASSYSGGGYGYTF.